There are a few counts of the clone carrying this T cell receptor beta chain. The antigen is not known. From the germline J gene comes the end of the CDR3, since the read stops 3 residues before it. These data come from a study of T cell clonality in common variable immunodeficiency. Findings and caveats of the study: TCRbeta clonality was increased in CVID versus healthy controls. Reportedly, TCR beta sequences from common variable immunodeficiency showed fewer deletions and N-nucleotide insertions.

Per germline, CDR1 SEHNR and CDR2 FQNEAQ (reference sequence). The CDR3 is 13 residues long. Trimming removed 3 bases from V and 7 bases from J, with 12 bases in between. The repertoire was sequenced with immunoSEQ multiplex PCR; TCRdb's copy has only in-frame clones and lacks some. The sample contains 15,000 to 20,000 clones, none of them singletons. Aged roughly 8 to 65 years, CVID subjects averaged approximately 38 years old. The clonotype comes from a human donor with common variable immunodeficiency. The specimen was peripheral blood mononuclear cells. The chain joins TRBV7-9 to TRBJ1-2; no clear D. The CDR3 sequence: CASSLAGGSGYTF. The CDR3 bases that were read are TGTGCCAGCAGCTTGGCGGGAGGAAGTGGC.